This T cell receptor beta chain appears in the sequencing data of a study of CD8 T cells in Susac syndrome. The authors reverse transcribed roughly 0.5 to 1 ug RNA with random hexamers. TCRdb recomputed calls from the immunoSEQ multiplex PCR reads with MiXCR, one row per CDR3 protein. The table records 150,000 to 200,000 distinct CDR3 sequences, about 95% of them present only once. V gave up 3 bases and J gave up 8 bases; unmatched junction bases: 13. Germline V gives CDR1 LGHNA, CDR2 YSLEER. The CDR3 extends over 16 amino acids. This clonotype was sampled from a human donor in good health. The rearrangement uses TRBV4-3 and TRBJ1-2, with 9 bases lining up with TRBD1. The specimen sequenced was CD4+ T cells from PBMCs. CDR3 nucleotide sequence: TGCGCCAGCAGCCAGGATCCCGGGACAGGGTACTGGGGCTACACCTTC. Encoded protein: CASSQDPGTGYWGYTF.